These T cell receptor beta chains were read from a single sample in a study of vaccination and CD4 T cells after COVID-19. The antigens for these receptors are not known. MiXCR, applied by TCRdb to the PCR reads, yields one record per CDR3 protein. Of roughly 14,000 distinct CDR3 sequences in the sample, 55% to 70% were seen once. Sequenced sample: CD4+ T cells from blood, cultured in vitro. Receptors were obtained from a human donor who had recovered from COVID-19. CDR3s leave out the opening cysteine and the closing phenylalanine or tryptophan. Each record gives: V gene, J gene, clone size, CDR3 protein. Rows give clone size only sometimes, using once, few, many, or a class for an expanded clone.

TRBV2,TRBJ1-2,NA,ASSLTVNLGYGYT
TRBV2,TRBJ2-5,NA,ASSEQEETQY
TRBV7-8,TRBJ2-5,NA,ASSLPMQETQY
TRBV29-1,TRBJ2-1,few,SVARLAESSYNEQF
TRBV5-1,TRBJ1-2,NA,ASSPGTFFLYGYT
TRBV28,TRBJ1-1,NA,ASPSRTEAF
TRBV21-1,TRBJ2-7,NA,ASSKNQTGRVQY
TRBV7-9,TRBJ2-3,NA,ASSSGQGSTDTQY
TRBV27,TRBJ1-1,few,ASKGGGKTEAF
TRBV7-7,TRBJ2-1,NA,ATQRSGGDNEQF
TRBV28,TRBJ2-3,NA,ASSSAGTSGTDTRY
TRBV7-2,TRBJ2-1,NA,ASSLDVFYLNEQF
TRBV5-1,TRBJ1-1,few,ASSFQGDTEAF
TRBV7-2,TRBJ2-7,NA,ASSPPGYTSEQY
TRBV10-3,TRBJ2-7,once,AISEGQAFSYEQY
TRBV30,TRBJ1-1,few,AWSVHTNTEAF
TRBV15,TRBJ2-7,few,ATSTRQALHHEQY
TRBV20-1,TRBJ1-1,NA,SARDTYRGLDTEAF
TRBV5-1,TRBJ2-5,NA,ASSLEVLETQY
TRBV12-3/TRBV12-4,TRBJ1-2,NA,ASSLGTGGNYGCT
TRBV19,TRBJ1-2,NA,ASSEDRRALTTYGYT
TRBV20-1,TRBJ1-5,NA,SAGFGGHQPQH
TRBV20-1,TRBJ2-5,NA,SARAGLAEETQY